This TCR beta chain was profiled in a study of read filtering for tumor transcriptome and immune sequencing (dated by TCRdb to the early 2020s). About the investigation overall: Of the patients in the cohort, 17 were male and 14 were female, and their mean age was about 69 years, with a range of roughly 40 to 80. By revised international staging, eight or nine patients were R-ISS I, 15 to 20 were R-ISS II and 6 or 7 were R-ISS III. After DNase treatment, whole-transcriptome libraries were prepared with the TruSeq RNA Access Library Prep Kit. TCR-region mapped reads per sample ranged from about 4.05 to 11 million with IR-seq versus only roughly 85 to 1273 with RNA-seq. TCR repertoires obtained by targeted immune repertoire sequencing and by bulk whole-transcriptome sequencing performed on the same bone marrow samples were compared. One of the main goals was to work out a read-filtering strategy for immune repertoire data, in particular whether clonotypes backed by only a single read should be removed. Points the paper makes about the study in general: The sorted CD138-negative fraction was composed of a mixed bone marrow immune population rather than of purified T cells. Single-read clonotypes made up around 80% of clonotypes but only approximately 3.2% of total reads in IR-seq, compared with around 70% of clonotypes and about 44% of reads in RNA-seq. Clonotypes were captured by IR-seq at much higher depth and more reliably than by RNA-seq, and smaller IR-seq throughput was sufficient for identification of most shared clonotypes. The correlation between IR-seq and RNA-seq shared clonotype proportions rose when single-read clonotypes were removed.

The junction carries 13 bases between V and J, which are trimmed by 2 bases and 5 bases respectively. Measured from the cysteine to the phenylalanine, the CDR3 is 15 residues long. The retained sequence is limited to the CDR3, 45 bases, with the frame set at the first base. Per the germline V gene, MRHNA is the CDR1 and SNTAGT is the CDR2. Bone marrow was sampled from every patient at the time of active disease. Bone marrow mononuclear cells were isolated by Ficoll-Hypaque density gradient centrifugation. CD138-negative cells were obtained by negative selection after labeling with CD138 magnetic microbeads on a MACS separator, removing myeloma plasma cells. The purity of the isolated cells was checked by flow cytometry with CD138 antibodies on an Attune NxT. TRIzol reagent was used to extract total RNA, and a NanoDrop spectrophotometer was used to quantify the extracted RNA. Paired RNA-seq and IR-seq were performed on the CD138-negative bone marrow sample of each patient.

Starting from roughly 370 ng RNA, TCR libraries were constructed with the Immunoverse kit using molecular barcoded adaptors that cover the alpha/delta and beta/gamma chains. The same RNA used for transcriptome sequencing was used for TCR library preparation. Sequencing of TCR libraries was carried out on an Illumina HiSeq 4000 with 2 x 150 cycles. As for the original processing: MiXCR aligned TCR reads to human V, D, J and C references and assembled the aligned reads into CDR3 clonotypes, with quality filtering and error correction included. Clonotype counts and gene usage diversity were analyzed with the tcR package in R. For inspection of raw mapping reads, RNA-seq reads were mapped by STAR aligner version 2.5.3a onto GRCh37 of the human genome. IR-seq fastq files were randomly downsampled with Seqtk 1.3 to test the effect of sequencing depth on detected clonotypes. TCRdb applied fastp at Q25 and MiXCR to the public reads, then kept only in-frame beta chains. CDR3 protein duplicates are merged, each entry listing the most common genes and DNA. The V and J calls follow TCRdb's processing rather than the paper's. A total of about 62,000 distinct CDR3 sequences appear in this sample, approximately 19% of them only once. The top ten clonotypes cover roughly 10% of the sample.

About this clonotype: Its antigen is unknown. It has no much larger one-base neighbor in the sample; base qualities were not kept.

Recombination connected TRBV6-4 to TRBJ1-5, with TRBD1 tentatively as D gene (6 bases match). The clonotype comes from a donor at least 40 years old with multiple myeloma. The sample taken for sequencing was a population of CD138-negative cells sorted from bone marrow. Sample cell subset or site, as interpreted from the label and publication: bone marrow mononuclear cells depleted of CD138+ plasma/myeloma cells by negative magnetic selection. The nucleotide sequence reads TGTGCCAGCAGTGACGGTTGGGGGCTGGATCAGCCCCAGCATTTT. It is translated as CASSDGWGLDQPQHF.